Listed below are T cell receptor beta chains from one sample, sequenced in a study of T cell responses to AZD1222 COVID-19 vaccine. Repertoires were generated with immunoSEQ multiplex PCR, while TCRdb's copy carries only in-frame clones and drops some. The table shows about 150,000 clones, with 75% to 95% occurring only once. The sample here was peripheral blood, taken on day 0 of AZD1222 vaccination. All receptors derive from an adult in good health. Each CDR3 is given with its conserved first and last residue. D genes are given only for firm matches. Clone size is not always given. Where it is, it says once, few, many or a class for expanded clones.

d_call clone_size j_call v_call cdr3_nt cdr3_aa
. . TRBJ1-5 TRBV20-1 TGCAGTGCTAGTAAGTCCGATCATCAGCCCCAGCATTTT CSASKSDHQPQHF
TRBD1 . TRBJ1-3 TRBV2 TGTGCCAGCTCCAGACAGGGTTCAGGAAACACCATATATTTT CASSRQGSGNTIYF
TRBD2 . TRBJ2-3 TRBV5-1 TGCGCCAGCAGCTCCCTTCCGGGACTAGGTTTAGATACGCAGTATTTT CASSSLPGLGLDTQYF
. . TRBJ1-6 TRBV6-4 TGTGCCAGCAGGGCGGGATCTAATTCACCCCTCCACTTT CASRAGSNSPLHF
. . TRBJ2-3 TRBV9 TGTGCCAGCAGCGTACCCCGGAGCAGCAACACAGATACGCAGTATTTT CASSVPRSSNTDTQYF
. . TRBJ2-5 TRBV11-2 TGTGCCAGCAGCTTAACAGGCGGACCACAAGAGACCCAGTACTTC CASSLTGGPQETQYF
. . TRBJ1-4 TRBV28 TGTGCCAGCAGTCCTGGGACGTTATGGGAAAAACTGTTTTTT CASSPGTLWEKLFF
. . TRBJ2-1 TRBV12-3/TRBV12-4 TGTGCCAGCAGTGTATCTAATGAGCAGTTCTTC CASSVSNEQFF
. . TRBJ1-3 TRBV19 TGTGCCAGTAGTAGCGCCGGGACCTTCTCTGGAAACACCATATATTTT CASSSAGTFSGNTIYF
. . TRBJ1-2 TRBV4-3 TGCGCCAGCAGCCAGACCCGGGACACCGGCTACACCTTC CASSQTRDTGYTF
. . TRBJ2-7 TRBV6-5 TGTGCCAGCACCAACGGATTCCCCTACGAGCAGTACTTC CASTNGFPYEQYF
. . TRBJ2-2 TRBV5-1 TGCGCCAGCAGCCCTCGGACAGCCACCGGGGAGCTGTTTTTT CASSPRTATGELFF
TRBD1 . TRBJ2-2 TRBV3-1/TRBV3-2 TGTGCCAGCAGCCAAGGAGACAGGGGCAACACCGGGGAGCTGTTTTTT CASSQGDRGNTGELFF
. . TRBJ2-3 TRBV7-6 TGTGCCAGCAGCTTAGTTGGACTACCTACTAGCACAGATACGCAGTATTTT CASSLVGLPTSTDTQYF
. once TRBJ1-4 TRBV28 TGTGCCAGCAGAATGACTTGGGGTCGGGAGGATGAAAAACTGTTTTTT CASRMTWGREDEKLFF
. . TRBJ2-7 TRBV11-2 TGTGCCAGCAGCGGATTAAGGGGAATGGGGGAGCAGTACTTC CASSGLRGMGEQYF
. . TRBJ1-2 TRBV12-3/TRBV12-4 TGTGCCAGCAGTTTGGGACCTAACTATGGCTACACCTTC CASSLGPNYGYTF
. once TRBJ1-1 TRBV24-1 TGTGCCACCAGTGACCCTACACAGGGCTCGACTTTCTTT CATSDPTQGSTFF
TRBD2 . TRBJ2-3 TRBV7-8 TGTGCCAGCAGCACCCGACTAGCGGGGGTCCCATTCACAGATACGCAGTATTTT CASSTRLAGVPFTDTQYF
TRBD1 . TRBJ1-2 TRBV28 TGTGCCAGCCGTTCAGGGGGCCTCTATGGCTACACCTTC CASRSGGLYGYTF
. . TRBJ1-3 TRBV4-2 TGTGCCAGCAGCCAAGGGACAACGGGAAACACCATATATTTT CASSQGTTGNTIYF
. . TRBJ1-1 TRBV6-2/TRBV6-3 TGTGCCAGCAGTTACTCGAGGGGGGTCAGCACTGAAGCTTTCTTT CASSYSRGVSTEAFF
. . TRBJ1-2 TRBV20-1 TGCAGTGCTAGTCCAAGGGACTATGGCTACACCTTC CSASPRDYGYTF
. . TRBJ1-2 TRBV20-1 TGCAGTGCTAGAAATGACTATGGCTACACCTTC CSARNDYGYTF
TRBD1 . TRBJ1-1 TRBV5-1 TGCGCCAGCAGCTTGTCCGACAGGGGGAACACTGAAGCTTTCTTT CASSLSDRGNTEAFF
. . TRBJ1-5 TRBV2 TGTGCCAGCAGGCGGAGATGGGGGGCAAGCAATCAGCCCCAGCATTTT CASRRRWGASNQPQHF
. . TRBJ1-2 TRBV6-5 TGTGCCAGCTTCGACAGTGACCTGTATGGCTACACCTTC CASFDSDLYGYTF
. . TRBJ1-2 TRBV6-6 TGTGCCAGCAGTTACTCTCAGGGATCCTATGGCTACACCTTC CASSYSQGSYGYTF
. . TRBJ1-2 TRBV18 TGTGCCAGCTCACCAGGGGGGCAGTATGGCTACACCTTC CASSPGGQYGYTF
. . TRBJ2-7 TRBV5-1 TGCGCCAGCAGCTTTGGGGGGCGGTCGAATTACGAGCAGTACTTC CASSFGGRSNYEQYF
TRBD1 . TRBJ1-6 TRBV18 TGTGCCAGCTCACCACTCTCTGGCGTTGGACAGGGTTATTCACCCCTCCACTTT CASSPLSGVGQGYSPLHF
. . TRBJ1-1 TRBV7-9 TGTGCCAGCAGCTTAGAAGGGTGGGACACTGAAGCTTTCTTT CASSLEGWDTEAFF